These T cell receptor beta chains were read from a single sample in a study of memory B cells and T cells in multiple sclerosis. TCRdb's copy holds only in-frame clones and misses some; the assay was immunoSEQ multiplex PCR. The top ten hold approximately 2.4% of the sample, which has about 32,000 clones, roughly 86% seen once. Their antigen targets remain unknown. Sequenced material: PBMCs from blood kept in culture. The receptor set was obtained from a human donor with multiple sclerosis. CDR3s include the opening cysteine and the closing phenylalanine or tryptophan. The D gene is left open where the match is weak. Only part of the rows carry a size: once, few, many, or a class if the clone is expanded.

clone size	J gene	V gene	D gene	CDR3 DNA	CDR3 protein
NA	TRBJ1-2	TRBV10-3	NA	TGTGCCATCAGTGCCCCTACAGGGTCGAATAACTATGGCTACACCTTC	CAISAPTGSNNYGYTF
NA	TRBJ2-1	TRBV5-1	TRBD2	TGCGCCAGCAGCTTTGGACTAGCGGGGAGCAATGAGCAGTTCTTC	CASSFGLAGSNEQFF
NA	TRBJ1-5	TRBV6-1	TRBD1	TGTGCCAGCAGTGGACAGGGCTATCAGCCCCAGCATTTT	CASSGQGYQPQHF
NA	TRBJ2-1	TRBV27	TRBD1	TGTGCCAGCAGTTTCGTCGGACAGGGGGTCTACAATGAGCAGTTCTTC	CASSFVGQGVYNEQFF
NA	TRBJ2-1	TRBV10-2	NA	TGCGCCAGTCGGGACTCTGCCTACAATGAGCAGTTCTTC	CASRDSAYNEQFF
NA	TRBJ2-6	TRBV5-6	TRBD2	TGTGCCAGCAGCTTGCGAACTAGCGGCGGACCTGGGGCCAACGTCCTGACTTTC	CASSLRTSGGPGANVLTF
NA	TRBJ2-5	TRBV6-5	NA	TGTGCCAGCAGGAGATCGGTAGAGACCCAGTACTTC	CASRRSVETQYF
NA	TRBJ1-3	TRBV29-1	TRBD1	TGCAGCGTTACAGGGGGCCGCTCTGGAAACACCATATATTTT	CSVTGGRSGNTIYF
once	TRBJ2-1	TRBV7-3	NA	TGTGCCAGCAGCCAAGACGGGCCAGCCTACAATGAGCAGTTCTTC	CASSQDGPAYNEQFF
NA	TRBJ2-3	TRBV4-1	NA	TGCGCCAGCAGCCAATCCACAGATACGCAGTATTTT	CASSQSTDTQYF
NA	TRBJ1-6	TRBV7-5	NA	TGTGCCAGAAGCCCGGACAGGGGGCCTATCAAAAATTCACCCCTCCACTTT	CARSPDRGPIKNSPLHF
NA	TRBJ1-1	TRBV5-4	NA	TGTGCCAGCAGCTACAGGACCGGGGCTGAAGCTTTCTTT	CASSYRTGAEAFF
NA	TRBJ1-2	TRBV6-5	NA	TGTGCCAGCAGTCGGACAGATGTTAACTATGGCTACACCTTC	CASSRTDVNYGYTF
NA	TRBJ1-6	TRBV5-1	NA	TGCGCCAGCAGCGATGGAAGGAATAATTCACCCCTCCACTTT	CASSDGRNNSPLHF
NA	TRBJ1-2	TRBV6-1	NA	TGTGCCAGCAGCGAAGCTTCCCCCAACTATGGCTACACCTTC	CASSEASPNYGYTF
few	TRBJ2-7	TRBV10-3	TRBD1	TGTGCCATCAGTGGGACAGGGGGCGAGTACTTC	CAISGTGGEYF
NA	TRBJ2-2	TRBV27	TRBD2	TGTGCCAGCAGTGCCGGGGGGGTCTACACCGGGGAGCTGTTTTTT	CASSAGGVYTGELFF
NA	TRBJ2-1	TRBV6-5	NA	TGTGCCAGCAGTCAAAGCGTCAGCTCCTACAATGAGCAGTTCTTC	CASSQSVSSYNEQFF
few	TRBJ2-7	TRBV7-9	TRBD2	TGTGCCAGCAGCCCTAGCGGGCCGAGCTCCTACGAGCAGTACTTC	CASSPSGPSSYEQYF
NA	TRBJ1-5	TRBV19	NA	TGTGCCAGTAGTATACCCTTCCCCAGATATAGCAATCAGCCCCAGCATTTT	CASSIPFPRYSNQPQHF
once	TRBJ2-7	TRBV2	NA	TGTGCCACCGCTAATGGGATGGGTTACGAGCAGTACTTC	CATANGMGYEQYF
NA	TRBJ2-7	TRBV6-5	TRBD1	TGTGCCAGCAGTTACACCGGGACAGGGGTACGCTACGAGCAGTACTTC	CASSYTGTGVRYEQYF
NA	TRBJ2-5	TRBV9	TRBD1	TGTGCCAGCAGCCTCGGGACAGGGGTAGGCCAAGAGACCCAGTACTTC	CASSLGTGVGQETQYF
NA	TRBJ2-3	TRBV29-1	NA	TGCAGCGTTGCGGCGGAGAGCACAGATACGCAGTATTTT	CSVAAESTDTQYF
once	TRBJ2-3	TRBV4-1	NA	TGCGCCAGCAGCCAAGATCCCCACGGGACTCCAGATACGCAGTATTTT	CASSQDPHGTPDTQYF
few	TRBJ1-4	TRBV18	TRBD1	TGTGCCAGCTCACCAAAGGGGACAGCTGCAACTAATGAAAAACTGTTTTTT	CASSPKGTAATNEKLFF
NA	TRBJ1-2	TRBV6-5	NA	TGTGCCAGCAGTTACTCGACGGGGGGGCGCAATGGCTACACCTTC	CASSYSTGGRNGYTF
NA	TRBJ2-7	TRBV28	TRBD1	TGTGCCAGCAGTCCGTCTGGAGGACAGGGGATTTACGAGCAGTACTTC	CASSPSGGQGIYEQYF
NA	TRBJ2-7	TRBV9	NA	TGTGCCAGCGGGGCCGCCTCCTACGAGCAGTACTTC	CASGAASYEQYF
NA	TRBJ1-1	TRBV30	TRBD1	TGTGCCTGGAGTGGGGACAGAGACCTTGAAGCTTTCTTT	CAWSGDRDLEAFF
NA	TRBJ2-1	TRBV5-4	NA	TGTGCCAGCAGCTTTGGGGGATCCTACAATGAGCAGTTCTTC	CASSFGGSYNEQFF
few	TRBJ1-3	TRBV19	NA	TGTGCCAGTAGTCCGGTGGAAGCCTGGAACACCATATATTTT	CASSPVEAWNTIYF
NA	TRBJ1-2	TRBV5-1	TRBD1	TGCGCCAGCAAACTTCGGGACAGGGGGTCCTATGGCTACACCTTC	CASKLRDRGSYGYTF
NA	TRBJ2-5	TRBV29-1	TRBD1	TGCAGCGCGAGATCCTGGACAGGGGGCGGGGAGACCCAGTACTTC	CSARSWTGGGETQYF
NA	TRBJ1-3	TRBV30	NA	TGTGCCTGGAGGATCTCTGGAAACACCATATATTTT	CAWRISGNTIYF
NA	TRBJ2-1	TRBV7-3	NA	TGTGCCAGCAGCTCCTCTCGTGGAACGAATGAGCAGTTCTTC	CASSSSRGTNEQFF
NA	TRBJ2-7	TRBV28	NA	TGTGCCAGCAGTTTATACCTACCGCTGACCCCTGCCGAGCAGTACTTC	CASSLYLPLTPAEQYF